This TCR beta chain is drawn from a study of blood T cell repertoires in COVID-19. Across the study: The study drew acute and convalescent COVID-19 samples from the United States, Italy and Spain. T cells, B-cell-depleted T cells, or PBMCs supplied cDNA or gDNA.

Per the study methods: Amplification from reference gene primers served as the basis for estimated nucleated cell counts. Generated by immunoSEQ multiplex PCR, the TCRdb table keeps only in-frame clones and is missing some. V and J calls and clone size follow that table, whereas D and trimming were derived from the DNA. The sample lists about 250,000 clones; about three quarters were seen once. The length of the CDR3 is 13 residues. Trimming pared 3 bases from V and 0 bases from J, leaving 4 bases between. The germline gives CDR1 KGHDR, CDR2 SFDVKD. The rearrangement joins TRBV24-1 to TRBJ1-1; no clear D. This receptor was taken from a woman older than 75 with acute or convalescent COVID-19. The sample was peripheral blood. In DNA form, the CDR3 reads TGTGCCACCAGTGATAGCCTGAACACTGAAGCTTTCTTT. Amino acids: CATSDSLNTEAFF.